The following is a TCR beta chain sequence with its context. Its antigen is unknown. Sequencing used immunoSEQ multiplex PCR; TCRdb keeps in-frame clones, though not all of them. This sample has about 23,000 clones, with 82% found just once. The data originate from a study of STAT5B mutations in CD4+ large granular lymphocyte leukemia. Broader study findings: 8/27 top patient clones versus 2/35 control clones were TRBV06-family.

Germline V lookup: CDR1 MNHEY, CDR2 SVGAGI. The CDR3 sequence is 12 residues long. Trimming removed 3 bases at V and 6 bases at J, with 8 bases between. Material for sequencing was CD4+ T cells from blood buffy coats. The TCR comes from a human donor in good health. V gene TRBV6-5 combines with J gene TRBJ1-1; D remains unclear. The CDR3 reads CASSYQVAEAFF. CDR3 sequence (DNA): TGTGCCAGCAGTTATCAGGTCGCTGAAGCTTTCTTT.